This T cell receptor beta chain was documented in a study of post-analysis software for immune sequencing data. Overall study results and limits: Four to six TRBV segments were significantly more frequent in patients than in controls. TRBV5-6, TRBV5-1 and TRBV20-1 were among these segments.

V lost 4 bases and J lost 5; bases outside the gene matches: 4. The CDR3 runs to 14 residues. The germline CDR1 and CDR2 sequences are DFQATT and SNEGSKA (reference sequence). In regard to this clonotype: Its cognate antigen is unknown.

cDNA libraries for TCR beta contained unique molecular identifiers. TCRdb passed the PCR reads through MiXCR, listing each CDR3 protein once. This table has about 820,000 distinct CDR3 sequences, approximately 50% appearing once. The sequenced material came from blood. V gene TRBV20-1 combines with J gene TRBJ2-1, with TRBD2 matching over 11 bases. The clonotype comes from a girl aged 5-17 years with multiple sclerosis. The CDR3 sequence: CSAILAGVNNEQFF. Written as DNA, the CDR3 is TGCAGTGCTATACTAGCGGGGGTTAACAATGAGCAGTTCTTC.